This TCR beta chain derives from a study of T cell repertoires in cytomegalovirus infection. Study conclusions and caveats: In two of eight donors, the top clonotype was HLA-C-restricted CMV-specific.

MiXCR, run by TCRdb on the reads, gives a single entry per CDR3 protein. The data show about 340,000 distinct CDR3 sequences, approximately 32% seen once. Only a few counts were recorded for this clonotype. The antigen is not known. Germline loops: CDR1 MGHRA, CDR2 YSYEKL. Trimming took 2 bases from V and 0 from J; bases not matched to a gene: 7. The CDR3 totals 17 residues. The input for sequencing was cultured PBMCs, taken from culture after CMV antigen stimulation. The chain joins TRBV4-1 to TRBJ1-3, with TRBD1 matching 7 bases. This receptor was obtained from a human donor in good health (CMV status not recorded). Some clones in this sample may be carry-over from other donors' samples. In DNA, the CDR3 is TGCGCCAGCAGCCAAAACAGGGGTTCCAGCTCTGGAAACACCATATATTTT. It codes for CASSQNRGSSSGNTIYF.